These 30 T cell receptor beta chains share one sample of origin, sequenced in a study of T-cell reconstitution after alpha-beta-depleted transplantation in children. Preparation of the TCRbeta library used unique molecular identifiers. One entry per CDR3 protein, called by TCRdb with MiXCR from the PCR reads. The data show over 300,000 distinct CDR3 sequences, 10% seen once. The sample consisted of PBMCs from the stem cell graft donor, taken from the stem cell graft. The source is a human donor who donated a stem cell graft to a child with acute lymphoblastic leukemia.

This clonotype was seen a few times. The chain combines TRBV4-3 with TRBJ2-7; 8 nucleotides agree with TRBD1. V gave up 0 bases and J gave up 7 bases; unmatched junction bases: 14. CDR1 and CDR2 from the germline V gene are LGHNA and YSLEER. The CDR3 is made up of 17 amino acids. The CDR3 loop reads CASSQDRAGQASKEQYF. The CDR3 nucleotides are TGCGCCAGCAGCCAAGATAGGGCGGGACAGGCGTCTAAAGAGCAGTACTTC.

The chain carries TRBV3-1 and TRBJ1-1; 10 nucleotides match TRBD1. The germline CDR1 and CDR2 sequences are LGHDT and YNNKEL (reference sequence). The CDR3 is 20 amino acids. Germline trimming cut 1 base from V and 0 bases from J; bases unmatched to any gene: 14. The chain's CDR3 is CASSQGASGTGDDMNTEAFF. CDR3 DNA sequence: TGTGCCAGCAGCCAAGGGGCATCCGGGACAGGGGACGACATGAACACTGAAGCTTTCTTT.

This clonotype was seen a handful of times. V usage is TRBV9 and J usage is TRBJ2-3; 8 positions agree with TRBD2. Trimming removed 0 bases from V and 1 base from J; junction bases left unmatched: 4. Looked up from germline, CDR1 is SGDLS and CDR2 is YYNGEE. The CDR3 spans 16 residues. Written as DNA, the CDR3 is TGTGCCAGCAGCGTAGAGGGGGGACTAGGCACAGATACGCAGTATTTT. This translates into CASSVEGGLGTDTQYF.

This clonotype was picked up many times. The J gene is TRBJ2-7, the V gene TRBV5-1; 9 bases match TRBD2. Germline assignment: CDR1 SGHRS and CDR2 YFSETQ. The V gene end was trimmed by 3 bases and the J gene end by 2 bases; junction bases not matched to a gene: 3. CDR3 length: 14 amino acids. CDR3 in amino acids: CASSWIAGAYEQYF. The CDR3 DNA reads as TGCGCCAGCAGCTGGATAGCGGGGGCCTACGAGCAGTACTTC.

The chain has TRBV7-2 and TRBJ2-7, with TRBD2 matching over 8 bases. Germline loops: CDR1 SGHTA, CDR2 FQGNSA. The CDR3 has 14 amino acids. V lost 5 bases, J lost 5 bases, and 8 bases stayed unmatched. CDR3 protein: CASSPGGGRHEQYF. The CDR3, as DNA: TGTGCCAGCAGCCCCGGGGGCGGGAGGCACGAGCAGTACTTC. The full variable domain, with the rest looked up from reference TRBV7-2 and TRBJ2-7, is GAGVSQSPSNKVTEKGKDVELRCDPISGHTALYWYRQSLGQGLEFLIYFQGNSAPDKSGLPSDRFSAERTGGSVSTLTIQRTQQEDSAVYLCASSPGGGRHEQYFGPGTRLTVT.

This clonotype was counted only a few times. J is TRBJ1-4 and V is TRBV12-3 or TRBV12-4; unclear D gene. The V gene lost 3 bases and the J gene lost 0 bases, with 5 bases spanning the gap. The CDR3 totals 14 residues. The CDR3 DNA sequence: TGTGCCAGCAGTTTGAACCCAACTAATGAAAAACTGTTTTTT. This gives the protein CASSLNPTNEKLFF.

This clonotype was counted once. One end of the junction varies from germline; a read error may be responsible. This chain connects TRBV12-3 or TRBV12-4 to TRBJ1-2; D not resolved. The CDR3 is 11 residues long. For the CDR3, the DNA is TGTGCCAGCAGTTTAGACTATGGCTACATCTTC. This encodes CASSLDYGYIF.

The CDR3 DNA follows: TGCGCCAGCAGCTTCTGGGGGAGCTCTGGGGCCAACGTCCTGACTTTC. It encodes CASSFWGSSGANVLTF. The V gene is TRBV5-1, the J gene TRBJ2-6; either TRBD1 or TRBD2 may supply D (5 bases each). V was clipped by 2 bases and J by 0 bases, with 9 bases between them. CDR3 length: 16 amino acids. Germline assignment: CDR1 SGHRS and CDR2 YFSETQ.

This clonotype was found a few times. The CDR3 DNA follows: TGTGCCAGCAGCGTCAATAGCGGGAGGTTGGACGAGCAGTACTTC. It encodes CASSVNSGRLDEQYF. The chain links TRBV9 to TRBJ2-7, with 10 nucleotides matching TRBD2. The CDR3 covers 15 residues. Losses at the gene ends were 2 bases for V and 5 bases for J; bases not matched to a gene: 7. Germline V gene data show CDR1 as SGDLS and CDR2 as YYNGEE. The complete variable domain, with remaining parts taken from reference TRBV9 and TRBJ2-7, reads DSGVTQTPKHLITATGQRVTLRCSPRSGDLSVYWYQQSLDQGLQFLIQYYNGEERAKGNILERFSAQQFPDLHSELNLSSLELGDSALYFCASSVNSGRLDEQYFGPGTRLTVT.

This clonotype was counted between two and nine times. This sequence joins TRBV13 and TRBJ2-3, with no clear D. Per the germline V gene, CDR1 is PRHDT and CDR2 is FYEKMQ (reference sequence). The CDR3 consists of 16 residues. Deletions cut 5 bases from V and 1 base from J, with 16 bases between. CDR3 loop: CASSQGLSPGTDTQYF. CDR3 coding DNA: TGTGCCAGCAGCCAAGGGCTAAGCCCGGGCACAGATACGCAGTATTTT.

This clonotype came up a few times. V gene TRBV7-3 combines with J gene TRBJ2-2; the D is unclear. Germline CDR1 reads SGHTA; CDR2 reads FQGTGA. This CDR3 is 13 amino acids long. V was cut by 4 bases and J by 4 bases, with 7 bases left in between. CDR3 region: CASSSVLTGELFF. The DNA for the CDR3 is TGTGCCAGCAGCTCAGTTCTCACCGGGGAGCTGTTTTTT.

This sequence joins TRBV27 and TRBJ2-7; 8 positions match TRBD1. Losses at the gene ends were 5 bases for V and 4 bases for J; bases not matched to a gene: 19. The length of the CDR3 is 18 residues. Germline V lookup: CDR1 MNHEY, CDR2 SMNVEV (reference sequence). The CDR3, as DNA: TGTGCCAGCAGTCCCGAGACAGGGGCCCCGGGTCATCCATACGAGCAGTACTTC. Protein sequence: CASSPETGAPGHPYEQYF.

In its sample, this clonotype was seen many times. The rearrangement uses TRBV27 and TRBJ2-1; TRBD1 might be the D (6 bases). The V end was cut by 5 bases, the J end by 4 bases, with 12 bases between. The CDR3 is 14 residues long. Germline-derived CDR1 and CDR2 are MNHEY and SMNVEV (reference sequence). The CDR3 is CASSPEQGYNEQFF. DNA of the CDR3: TGTGCCAGCAGTCCTGAACAGGGTTACAATGAGCAGTTCTTC.

At least ten counts were recorded for this clonotype. This sequence joins TRBV4-1 and TRBJ1-2; D gene unclear. V dropped 0 bases and J dropped 7 bases, with 15 bases sitting between them. The CDR3 spans 15 residues. Germline lookup yields CDR1 MGHRA and CDR2 YSYEKL. This CDR3 is CASSQDSGGVPGYTF. The CDR3 bases are TGCGCCAGCAGCCAAGACTCCGGTGGGGTCCCTGGCTACACCTTC.

There are a few counts of this clonotype. This chain connects TRBV4-1 to TRBJ2-1, with 10 positions matching TRBD2. Germline CDR1 reads MGHRA; CDR2 reads YSYEKL. Losses at the gene ends were 4 bases for V and 10 bases for J; bases not matched to a gene: 10. The CDR3 consists of 15 residues. CDR3 bases: TGCGCCAGCAGCCGGCAGAGCGGGAGGGCCGGAGAGCAGTTCTTC. It translates to CASSRQSGRAGEQFF.

The J gene is TRBJ1-2, the V gene TRBV5-1, with 8 bases that match TRBD1. CDR1 is SGHRS, CDR2 YFSETQ, per germline. The CDR3 spans 16 residues. The J segment lost 3 bases and the V segment lost 2 bases, leaving 9 bases of the junction unmatched. CDR3: CASSLPRGQWDYGYTF. The CDR3 DNA reads TGCGCCAGCAGCTTACCCAGGGGGCAGTGGGACTATGGCTACACCTTC.

This clonotype was counted at least ten times. The V and J genes are TRBV4-1 and TRBJ1-4; no clear D. Trimming cost V 5 bases and J 4 bases, with 11 bases left between them. The V gene's germline CDR1 is MGHRA and CDR2 YSYEKL. The CDR3 runs to 14 residues. CDR3 sequence: CASSTQIHNEKLFF. The CDR3 region has the DNA TGCGCCAGCAGCACCCAGATACATAATGAAAAACTGTTTTTT.

In this sample, this clonotype turned up a few times. The rearrangement links TRBV12-3 or TRBV12-4 to TRBJ2-7, with D possibly being TRBD1 (6 bases). The CDR3 spans 15 residues. The V and J ends lost 3 bases and 0 bases respectively, with 12 bases between them. The CDR3 protein is CASSLGWDNSYEQYF. The CDR3 nucleotides read TGTGCCAGCAGTTTGGGGTGGGACAACTCCTACGAGCAGTACTTC.

This clonotype occurred a few times. V gene TRBV9 combines with J gene TRBJ2-7; TRBD2 aligns across 7 bases. The V gene end was trimmed by 0 bases and the J gene end by 1 base; junction bases not matched to a gene: 4. The CDR3 spans 15 residues. Germline lookup yields CDR1 SGDLS and CDR2 YYNGEE. The CDR3 is CASSVDPSGSYEQYF. Here the CDR3 DNA reads TGTGCCAGCAGCGTAGATCCTAGCGGTTCCTACGAGCAGTACTTC.

A note on this clonotype: Its ends do not fully match the called genes, so a read error is possible. The V gene is TRBV7-7, the J gene TRBJ2-2; D unclear. The CDR3 is made up of 14 amino acids. In germline, CDR1 is SSHAT, CDR2 FNYEAQ (reference sequence). CDR3: CASSFAKNTGELFF. Written as DNA, the CDR3 is TGTGCTAGCAGCTTCGCCAAGAACACCGGGGAGCTGTTTTTT. Looking up the rest from reference TRBV7-7 and TRBJ2-2 gives the full variable domain: GAGVSQSPRYKVTKRGQDVTLRCDPISSHATLYWYQQALGQGPEFLTYFNYEAQPDKSGLPSDRFSAERPEGSISTLTIQRTEQRDSAMYRCASSFAKNTGELFFGEGSRLTVL.

CDR3 loop: CASSPELAGWGSEQFF. The CDR3 DNA reads TGTGCCAGCAGCCCAGAACTAGCGGGATGGGGGAGTGAGCAGTTCTTC. The chain couples TRBV3-1 to TRBJ2-1, with TRBD2 matching 10 bases. The CDR3 is 16 residues long. Unmatched junction bases numbered 12, after V lost 4 bases and J lost 9 bases. Germline V CDR1 and CDR2: LGHDT, YNNKEL (reference sequence).

The chain combines TRBV18 with TRBJ1-1, with D hard to call. There are 14 residues in the CDR3. The germline V gene has CDR1 KGHSH and CDR2 LQKENI. V was shortened by 2 bases and J by 4 bases, with 11 bases between the two germline ends. CDR3 sequence (DNA): TGTGCCAGCTCACCAGAGATGTTCCGCACTGAAGCTTTCTTT. Its translation: CASSPEMFRTEAFF.

This clonotype was seen a few times. V is TRBV7-6 and J is TRBJ2-1, with no clear D. CDR3 length: 15 amino acids. Germline CDR1 SGHVS, CDR2 FNYEAQ. Trimming took off 1 base at V and 3 bases at J, with 10 bases between the two ends. CDR3 sequence (DNA): TGTGCCAGCAGCTTAGGGCTAGGTGTCTACAATGAGCAGTTCTTC. Its protein product is CASSLGLGVYNEQFF. Full variable domain (rest looked up from reference TRBV7-6 and TRBJ2-1): GAGVSQSPRYKVTKRGQDVALRCDPISGHVSLYWYRQALGQGPEFLTYFNYEAQQDKSGLPNDRFSAERPEGSISTLTIQRTEQRDSAMYRCASSLGLGVYNEQFFGPGTRLTVL.

This clonotype was seen only a few times. The chain carries TRBV20-1 and TRBJ2-2, with a weak D call TRBD2 (6 bases). Trimming removed 1 base from V and 4 bases from J, with 10 bases in between. CDR1 DFQATT and CDR2 SNEGSKA come from the germline V gene (reference sequence). The CDR3 consists of 14 residues. CDR3 amino acids: CSARVLATTGELFF. DNA for the CDR3: TGCAGTGCTAGAGTGCTAGCGACCACCGGGGAGCTGTTTTTT.

This clonotype has a handful of counts. The V gene is TRBV20-1, the J gene TRBJ1-5, with D possibly TRBD1 on 5 matching bases. V lost 6 bases to trimming and J lost 5 bases, with 23 bases between them. From germline, CDR1 is DFQATT and CDR2 SNEGSKA (reference sequence). The CDR3 covers 16 residues. The CDR3 sequence: CSAGRAPENSYQPQHF. The CDR3 DNA reads TGCAGTGCCGGCAGGGCCCCAGAAAATTCCTATCAGCCCCAGCATTTT.

To note about this clonotype: An end of the junction does not agree with germline; a read error may underlie this. The chain links TRBV12-3 or TRBV12-4 to TRBJ2-2, with TRBD1 matching over 9 bases. There are 15 residues in the CDR3. In nucleotides, the CDR3 is TGTGCCAGCACTAGGGGACAGGGCCCAATGGGGGGGCTGTTTTTT. This codes for CASTRGQGPMGGLFF.

As DNA, the CDR3 is TGTGCCAGCAGCTTGGGTGGAGGGGCAACTAATGAAAAACTGTTTTTT. The encoded protein is CASSLGGGATNEKLFF. The chain employs TRBV5-6 and TRBJ1-4; TRBD1 is a possible D gene (5 bases). Between the trimmed V and J ends, which lost 0 bases and 0 bases, there was a span of 9 bases. This CDR3 comprises 16 residues. In germline, CDR1 is SGHDT, CDR2 YYEEEE. The entire variable domain, with the rest obtained from reference TRBV5-6 and TRBJ1-4, is as follows: DAGVTQSPTHLIKTRGQQVTLRCSPKSGHDTVSWYQQALGQGPQFIFQYYEEEERQRGNFPDRFSGHQFPNYSSELNVNALLLGDSALYLCASSLGGGATNEKLFFGSGTQLSVL.

Only one count was recorded for this clonotype. The V and J genes are TRBV6-4 and TRBJ2-1, with 15 bases fitting TRBD2. The CDR3 spans 18 residues. Germline-derived CDR1 and CDR2 are MRHNA and SNTAGT. After removal of 5 bases from V and 0 bases from J, the junction contained 5 bases not matched to a gene. CDR3 region: CASSSGLAGGSSYNEQFF. DNA of the CDR3: TGTGCCAGCAGTTCGGGACTAGCGGGAGGTAGCTCCTACAATGAGCAGTTCTTC.

This clonotype was counted many times. The chain recombines TRBV9 with TRBJ2-3; D gene uncertain. CDR1 and CDR2 from the germline V gene are SGDLS and YYNGEE. The CDR3 length is 14 residues. The germline V and J ends were trimmed by 0 bases and 3 bases, with 8 bases remaining between them. The CDR3 nucleotides read TGTGCCAGCAGCGTAGCTACGGATACAGATACGCAGTATTTT. The encoded protein is CASSVATDTDTQYF.

This clonotype has just a few counts. The chain recombines TRBV14 with TRBJ2-4; 10 nucleotides match TRBD2. This CDR3 spans 16 amino acids. Germline lookup yields CDR1 SGHDN and CDR2 FVKESK. V trimming: 0 bases; J trimming: 7 bases; junction bases outside the gene matches: 6. As DNA, the CDR3 is TGTGCCAGCAGCCAAGAAGCTAGCGGGAGAAAGAACATTCAGTACTTC. Translating gives CASSQEASGRKNIQYF.